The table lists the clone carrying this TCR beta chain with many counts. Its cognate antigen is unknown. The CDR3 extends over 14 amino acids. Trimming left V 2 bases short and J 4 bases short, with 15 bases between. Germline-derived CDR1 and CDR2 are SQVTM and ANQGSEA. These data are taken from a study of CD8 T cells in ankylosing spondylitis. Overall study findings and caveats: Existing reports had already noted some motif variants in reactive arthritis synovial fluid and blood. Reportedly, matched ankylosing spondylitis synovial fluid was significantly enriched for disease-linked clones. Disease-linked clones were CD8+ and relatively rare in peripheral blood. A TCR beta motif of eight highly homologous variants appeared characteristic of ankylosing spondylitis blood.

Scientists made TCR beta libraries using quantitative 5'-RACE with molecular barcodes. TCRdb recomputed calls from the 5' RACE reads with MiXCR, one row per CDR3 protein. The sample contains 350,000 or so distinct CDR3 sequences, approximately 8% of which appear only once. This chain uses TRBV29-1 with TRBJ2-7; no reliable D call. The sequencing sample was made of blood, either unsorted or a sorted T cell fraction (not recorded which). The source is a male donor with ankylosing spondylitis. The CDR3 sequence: CSVEMMVDGYEQYF. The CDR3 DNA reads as TGCAGCGTTGAAATGATGGTTGACGGGTACGAGCAGTACTTC.